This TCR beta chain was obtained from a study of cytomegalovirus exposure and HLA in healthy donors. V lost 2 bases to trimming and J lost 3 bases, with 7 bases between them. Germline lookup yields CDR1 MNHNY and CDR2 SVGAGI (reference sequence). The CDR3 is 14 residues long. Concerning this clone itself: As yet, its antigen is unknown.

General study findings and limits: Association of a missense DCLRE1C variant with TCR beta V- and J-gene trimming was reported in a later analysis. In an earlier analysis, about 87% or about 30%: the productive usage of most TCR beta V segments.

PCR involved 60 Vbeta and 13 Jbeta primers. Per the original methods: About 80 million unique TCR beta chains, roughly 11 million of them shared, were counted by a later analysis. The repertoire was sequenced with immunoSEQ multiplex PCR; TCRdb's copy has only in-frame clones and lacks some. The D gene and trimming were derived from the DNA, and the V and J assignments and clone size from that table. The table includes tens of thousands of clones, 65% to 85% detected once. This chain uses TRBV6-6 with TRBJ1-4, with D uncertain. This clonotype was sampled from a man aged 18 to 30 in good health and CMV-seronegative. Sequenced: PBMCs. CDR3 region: CASSYLRPNEKLFF. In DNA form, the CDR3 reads TGTGCCAGCAGTTACCTCAGGCCTAATGAAAAACTGTTTTTT.